The entry below describes one T cell receptor beta chain. Clones were read by immunoSEQ multiplex PCR, and TCRdb kept only the in-frame ones, dropping some. The sample lists just under 6,000 clones; roughly 70% were seen once. The record originates from a study of immune characteristics of hereditary and idiopathic chronic pancreatitis. The pancreas tissue came from patients undergoing total pancreatectomy with islet autotransplantation. V was cut by 3 bases and J by 5 bases, with 9 bases left in between. The CDR3 sequence is 13 residues long. The germline V gene encodes CDR1 LGHDT and CDR2 YNNKEL (reference sequence).

The TCR comes from a human donor with chronic pancreatitis. This chain joins TRBV3-1 (or the pseudogene TRBV3-2) and TRBJ2-3; D remains ambiguous. Sequenced: pancreas tissue with hereditary chronic pancreatitis. The CDR3 DNA follows: TGTGCCAGCAGCCAGTTAGCTGGAGATACGCAGTATTTT. Protein product: CASSQLAGDTQYF.